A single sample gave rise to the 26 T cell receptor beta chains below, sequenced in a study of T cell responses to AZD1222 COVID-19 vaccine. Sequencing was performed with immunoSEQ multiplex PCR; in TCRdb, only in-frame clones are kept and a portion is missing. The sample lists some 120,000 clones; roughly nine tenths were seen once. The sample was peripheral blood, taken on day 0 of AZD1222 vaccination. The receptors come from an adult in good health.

The CDR3 reads CATSDLDRGYTF. The CDR3 DNA is TGTGCCACCAGTGATTTGGACAGGGGCTACACCTTC. The J gene is TRBJ1-2, the V gene TRBV24-1; D perhaps matches TRBD1 (6 bases). Trimming took 0 bases from V and 8 from J, leaving 6 bases between them. The CDR3 is 12 residues long. CDR1 is KGHDR, CDR2 SFDVKD, per germline.

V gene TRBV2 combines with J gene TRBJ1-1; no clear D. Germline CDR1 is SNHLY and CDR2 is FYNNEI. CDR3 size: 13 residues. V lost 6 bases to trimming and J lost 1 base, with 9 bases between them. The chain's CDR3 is CASRQNENTEAFF. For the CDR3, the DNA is TGTGCCAGCAGGCAGAATGAGAACACTGAAGCTTTCTTT.

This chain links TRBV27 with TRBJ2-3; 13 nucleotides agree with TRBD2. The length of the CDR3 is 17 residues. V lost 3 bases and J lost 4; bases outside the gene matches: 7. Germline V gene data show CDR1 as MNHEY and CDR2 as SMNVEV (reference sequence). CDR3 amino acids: CASSFRTSGSLPDTQYF. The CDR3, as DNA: TGTGCCAGCAGTTTCAGGACTAGCGGGAGTCTACCAGATACGCAGTATTTT.

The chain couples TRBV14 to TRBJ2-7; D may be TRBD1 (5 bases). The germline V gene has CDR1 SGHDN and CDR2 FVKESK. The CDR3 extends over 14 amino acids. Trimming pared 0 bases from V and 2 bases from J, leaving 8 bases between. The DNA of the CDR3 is TGTGCCAGCAGCCAAGATCCAGGGACCTACGAGCAGTACTTC. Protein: CASSQDPGTYEQYF.

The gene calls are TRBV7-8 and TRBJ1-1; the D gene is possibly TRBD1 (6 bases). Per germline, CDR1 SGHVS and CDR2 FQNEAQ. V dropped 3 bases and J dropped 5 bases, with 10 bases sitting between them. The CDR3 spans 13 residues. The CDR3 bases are TGTGCCAGCAGCTTCAGGGGTGGGACTGAAGCTTTCTTT. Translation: CASSFRGGTEAFF.

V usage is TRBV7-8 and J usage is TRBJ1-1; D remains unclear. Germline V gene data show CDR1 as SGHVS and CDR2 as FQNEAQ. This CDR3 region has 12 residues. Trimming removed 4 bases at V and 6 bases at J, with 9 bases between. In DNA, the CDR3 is TGTGCCAGCAGCTCGGGGTTCGCTGAAGCTTTCTTT. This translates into CASSSGFAEAFF.

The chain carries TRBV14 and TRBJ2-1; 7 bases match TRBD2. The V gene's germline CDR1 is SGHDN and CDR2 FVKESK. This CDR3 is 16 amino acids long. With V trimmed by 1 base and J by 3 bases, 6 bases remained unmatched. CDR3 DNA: TGTGCCAGCAGCCAAGTGGTAGGGACTAACTACAATGAGCAGTTCTTC. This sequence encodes CASSQVVGTNYNEQFF.

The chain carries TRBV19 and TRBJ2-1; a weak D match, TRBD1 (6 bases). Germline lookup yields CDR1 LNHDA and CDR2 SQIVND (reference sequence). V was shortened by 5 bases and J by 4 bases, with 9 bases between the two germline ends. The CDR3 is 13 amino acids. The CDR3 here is CASSLTGYNEQFF. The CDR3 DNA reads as TGTGCCAGTAGTCTTACAGGGTACAATGAGCAGTTCTTC.

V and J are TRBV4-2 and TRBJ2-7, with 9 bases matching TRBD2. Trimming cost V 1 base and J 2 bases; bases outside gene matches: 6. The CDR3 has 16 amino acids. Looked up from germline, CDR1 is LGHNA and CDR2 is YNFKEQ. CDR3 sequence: CASSQVSSGTAYEQYF. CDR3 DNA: TGTGCCAGCAGCCAAGTATCTAGCGGGACCGCCTACGAGCAGTACTTC.

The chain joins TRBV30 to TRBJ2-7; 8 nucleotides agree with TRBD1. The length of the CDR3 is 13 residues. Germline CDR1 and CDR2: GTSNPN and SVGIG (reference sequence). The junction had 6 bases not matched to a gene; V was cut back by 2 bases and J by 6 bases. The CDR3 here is CAWSSTGGREQYF. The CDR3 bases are TGTGCCTGGAGTAGTACAGGGGGACGCGAGCAGTACTTC.

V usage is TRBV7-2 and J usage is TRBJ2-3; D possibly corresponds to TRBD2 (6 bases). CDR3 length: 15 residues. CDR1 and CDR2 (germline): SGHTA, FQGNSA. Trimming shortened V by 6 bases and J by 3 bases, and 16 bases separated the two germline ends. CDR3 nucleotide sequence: TGTGCCAGCAGTGGGAGGCCGGGAGTAACAGATACGCAGTATTTT. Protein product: CASSGRPGVTDTQYF.

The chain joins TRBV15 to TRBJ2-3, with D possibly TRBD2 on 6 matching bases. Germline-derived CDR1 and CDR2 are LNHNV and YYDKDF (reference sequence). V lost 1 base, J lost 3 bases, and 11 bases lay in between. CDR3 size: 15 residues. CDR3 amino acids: CATSRAGEATDTQYF. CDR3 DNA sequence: TGTGCCACCAGCAGAGCGGGAGAGGCGACAGATACGCAGTATTTT. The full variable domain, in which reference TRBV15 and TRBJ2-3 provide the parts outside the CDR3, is DAMVIQNPRYQVTQFGKPVTLSCSQTLNHNVMYWYQQKSSQAPKLLFHYYDKDFNNEADTPDNFQSRRPNTSFCFLDIRSPGLGDTAMYLCATSRAGEATDTQYFGPGTRLTVL.

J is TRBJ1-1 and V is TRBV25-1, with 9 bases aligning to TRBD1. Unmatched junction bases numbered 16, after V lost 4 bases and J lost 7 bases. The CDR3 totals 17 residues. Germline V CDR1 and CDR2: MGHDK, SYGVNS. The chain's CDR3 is CASSAITPGQGTGEAFF. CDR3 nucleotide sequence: TGTGCCAGCAGTGCGATAACCCCGGGACAGGGCACAGGTGAAGCTTTCTTT.

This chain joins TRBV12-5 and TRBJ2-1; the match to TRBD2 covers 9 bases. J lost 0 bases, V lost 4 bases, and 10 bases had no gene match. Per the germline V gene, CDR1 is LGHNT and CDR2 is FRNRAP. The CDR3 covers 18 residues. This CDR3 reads CASGSQPAGGYSYNEQFF. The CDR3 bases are TGTGCTAGTGGTTCCCAACCGGCGGGAGGGTACTCCTACAATGAGCAGTTCTTC. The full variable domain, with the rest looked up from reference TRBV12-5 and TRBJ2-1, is DARVTQTPRHKVTEMGQEVTMRCQPILGHNTVFWYRQTMMQGLELLAYFRNRAPLDDSGMPKDRFSAEMPDATLATLKIQPSEPRDSAVYFCASGSQPAGGYSYNEQFFGPGTRLTVL.

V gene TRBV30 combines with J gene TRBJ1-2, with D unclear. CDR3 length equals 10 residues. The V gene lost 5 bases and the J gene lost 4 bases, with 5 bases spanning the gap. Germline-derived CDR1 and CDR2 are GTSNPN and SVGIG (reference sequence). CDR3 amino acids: CAWYTYGYTF. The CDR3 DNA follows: TGTGCCTGGTATACCTATGGCTACACCTTC.

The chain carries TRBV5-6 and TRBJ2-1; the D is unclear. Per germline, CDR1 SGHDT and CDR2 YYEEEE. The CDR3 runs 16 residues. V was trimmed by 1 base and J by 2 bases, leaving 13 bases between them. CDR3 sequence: CASSLSPLGAYNEQFF. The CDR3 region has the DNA TGTGCCAGCAGCTTGTCTCCCCTTGGGGCCTACAATGAGCAGTTCTTC.

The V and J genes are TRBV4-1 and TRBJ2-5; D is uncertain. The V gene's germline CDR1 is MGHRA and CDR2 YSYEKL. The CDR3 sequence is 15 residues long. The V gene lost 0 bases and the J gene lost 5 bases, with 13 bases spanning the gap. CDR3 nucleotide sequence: TGCGCCAGCAGCCAAGATCTTGCCGGGTTTGAGACCCAGTACTTC. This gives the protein CASSQDLAGFETQYF.

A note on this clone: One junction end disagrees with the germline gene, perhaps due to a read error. The CDR3: CSSNLGSGHYLSGNTIYF. The CDR3 DNA reads TGTTCCAGCAATTTAGGCTCGGGACACTATCTCTCTGGAAACACCATATATTTT. The rearrangement uses TRBV27 and TRBJ1-3, with D maybe TRBD1 (6 bases). CDR1 and CDR2 from the germline V gene are MNHEY and SMNVEV (reference sequence). The CDR3 is 18 amino acids.

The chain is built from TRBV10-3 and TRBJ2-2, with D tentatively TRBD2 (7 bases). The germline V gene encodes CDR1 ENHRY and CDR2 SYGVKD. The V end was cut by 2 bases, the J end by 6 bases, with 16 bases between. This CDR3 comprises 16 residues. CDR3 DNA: TGTGCCATCAGTGAGAAAGTCACAGGGAGGGCCGGGGAGCTGTTTTTT. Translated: CAISEKVTGRAGELFF.

The CDR3 nucleotides are TGCGCCAGCAAAAGGACTAGCGGAACTTACAATGAGCAGTTCTTC. This encodes CASKRTSGTYNEQFF. The V and J genes are TRBV5-1 and TRBJ2-1; 10 positions agree with TRBD2. The CDR3 spans 15 residues. Unmatched junction bases numbered 7, after V lost 6 bases and J lost 4 bases. Germline assignment: CDR1 SGHRS and CDR2 YFSETQ.

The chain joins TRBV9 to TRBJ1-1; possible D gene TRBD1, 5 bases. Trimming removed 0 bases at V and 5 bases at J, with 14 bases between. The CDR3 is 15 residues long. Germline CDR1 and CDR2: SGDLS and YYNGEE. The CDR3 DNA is TGTGCCAGCAGCGTAGAATTGGAGTGGGGGACTGAAGCTTTCTTT. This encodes CASSVELEWGTEAFF.

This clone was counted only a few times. The CDR3 DNA sequence: TGTGCCAGCAGCCTAGGTCCTCTAAACACCGGGGAGCTGTTTTTT. This translates into CASSLGPLNTGELFF. The chain has TRBV5-4 and TRBJ2-2, with D unclear. The germline V and J ends were trimmed by 4 bases and 2 bases, with 12 bases remaining between them. CDR1 and CDR2 from the germline V gene are SGHNT and YYREEE (reference sequence). This CDR3 region has 15 residues.

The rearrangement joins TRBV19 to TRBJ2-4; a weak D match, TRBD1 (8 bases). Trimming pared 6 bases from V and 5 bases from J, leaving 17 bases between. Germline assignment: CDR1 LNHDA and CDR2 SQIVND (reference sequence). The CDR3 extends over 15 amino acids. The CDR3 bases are TGTGCCAGTAGGTCGGACAGGGAGGGCCAAAACATTCAGTACTTC. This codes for CASRSDREGQNIQYF. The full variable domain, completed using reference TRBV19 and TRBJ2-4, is DGGITQSPKYLFRKEGQNVTLSCEQNLNHDAMYWYRQDPGQGLRLIYYSQIVNDFQKGDIAEGYSVSREKKESFPLTVTSAQKNPTAFYLCASRSDREGQNIQYFGAGTRLSVL.

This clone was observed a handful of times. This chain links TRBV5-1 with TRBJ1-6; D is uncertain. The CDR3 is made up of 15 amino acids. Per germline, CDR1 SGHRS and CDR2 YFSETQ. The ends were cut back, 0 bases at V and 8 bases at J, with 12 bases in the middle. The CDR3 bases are TGCGCCAGCAGCTTGGCCGGGCCTGTTTATTCACCCCTCCACTTT. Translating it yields CASSLAGPVYSPLHF. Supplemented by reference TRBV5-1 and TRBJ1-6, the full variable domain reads KAGVTQTPRYLIKTRGQQVTLSCSPISGHRSVSWYQQTPGQGLQFLFEYFSETQRNKGNFPGRFSGRQFSNSRSEMNVSTLELGDSALYLCASSLAGPVYSPLHFGNGTRLTVT.

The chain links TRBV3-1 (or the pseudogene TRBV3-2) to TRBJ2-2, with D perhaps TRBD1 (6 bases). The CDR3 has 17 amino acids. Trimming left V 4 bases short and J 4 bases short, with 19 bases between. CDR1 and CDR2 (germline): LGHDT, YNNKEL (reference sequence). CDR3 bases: TGTGCCAGCAGCCGGTCTTTAGTGGGGGCGCTCACCGGGGAGCTGTTTTTT. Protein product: CASSRSLVGALTGELFF.

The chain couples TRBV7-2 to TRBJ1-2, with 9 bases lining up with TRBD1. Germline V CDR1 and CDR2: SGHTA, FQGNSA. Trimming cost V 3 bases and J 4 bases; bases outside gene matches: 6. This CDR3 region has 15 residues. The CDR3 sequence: CASSLGQGGGYGYTF. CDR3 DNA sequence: TGTGCCAGCAGCTTGGGACAGGGCGGTGGCTATGGCTACACCTTC.